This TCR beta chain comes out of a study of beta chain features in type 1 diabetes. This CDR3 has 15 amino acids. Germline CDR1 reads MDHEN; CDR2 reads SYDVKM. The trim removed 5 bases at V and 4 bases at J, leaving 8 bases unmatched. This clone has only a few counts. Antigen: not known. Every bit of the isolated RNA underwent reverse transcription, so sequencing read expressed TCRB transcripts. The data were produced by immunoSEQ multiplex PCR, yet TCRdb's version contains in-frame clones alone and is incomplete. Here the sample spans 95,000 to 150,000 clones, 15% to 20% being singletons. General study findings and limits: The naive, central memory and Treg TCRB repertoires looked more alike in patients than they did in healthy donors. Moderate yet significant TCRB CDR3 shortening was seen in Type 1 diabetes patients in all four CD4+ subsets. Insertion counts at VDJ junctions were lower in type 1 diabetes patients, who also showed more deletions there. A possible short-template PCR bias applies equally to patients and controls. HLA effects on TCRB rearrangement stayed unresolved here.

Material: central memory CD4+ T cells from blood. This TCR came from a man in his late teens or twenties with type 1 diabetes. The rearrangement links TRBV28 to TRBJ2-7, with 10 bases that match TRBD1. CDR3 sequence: CASSLPGQGTYEQYF. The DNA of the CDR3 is TGTGCCAGCAGTCTACCGGGACAGGGGACGTACGAGCAGTACTTC.